One sample yielded the 27 T cell receptor beta chains listed below, sequenced in a study of cytomegalovirus exposure and HLA in healthy donors. Assay used: immunoSEQ multiplex PCR; TCRdb lists only in-frame clones, some missing. Of about 200,000 clones in the sample, 70% to 85% were seen once. The sample was PBMCs. Receptor source: a woman younger than 45 in good health and CMV-seropositive.

The rearrangement uses TRBV30 and TRBJ2-7; tentatively, D is TRBD2 (5 bases). The CDR3 totals 13 residues. Trimming took 0 bases from V and 5 from J, leaving 11 bases between them. CDR1 is GTSNPN, CDR2 SVGIG, per germline (reference sequence). The CDR3, as DNA: TGTGCCTGGAGTGTGAGGGAGCAGAACGAGCAGTACTTC. Its protein product is CAWSVREQNEQYF.

V and J are TRBV29-1 and TRBJ1-5, with D possibly being TRBD1 (6 bases). This CDR3 has 13 amino acids. Trimming cost V 2 bases and J 6 bases, with 11 bases left between them. Germline values: CDR1 SQVTM, CDR2 ANQGSEA. The CDR3 loop is CSVERGAGQPQHF. The CDR3 region has the DNA TGCAGCGTTGAACGGGGGGCAGGTCAGCCCCAGCATTTT.

This chain links TRBV2 with TRBJ2-7; D possibly corresponds to TRBD2 (6 bases). V was cut by 7 bases and J by 7 bases, with 17 bases left in between. In germline, CDR1 is SNHLY, CDR2 FYNNEI. The CDR3 is 13 residues long. This CDR3 is CASTRGVAAEQYF. The CDR3 nucleotides are TGTGCCAGCACCCGTGGTGTAGCGGCTGAGCAGTACTTC. The full variable domain, completed using reference TRBV2 and TRBJ2-7, is EPEVTQTPSHQVTQMGQEVILRCVPISNHLYFYWYRQILGQKVEFLVSFYNNEISEKSEIFDDQFSVERPDGSNFTLKIRSTKLEDSAMYFCASTRGVAAEQYFGPGTRLTVT.

The V gene is TRBV6-5, the J gene TRBJ2-7, with 9 bases aligning to TRBD2. V shed 4 bases and J 2 bases; nucleotides not matched to a gene: 6. CDR1 is MNHEY, CDR2 SVGAGI, per germline. This CDR3 has 15 residues. This chain's CDR3 is CASSWTSELTYEQYF. CDR3 DNA: TGTGCCAGCAGTTGGACTAGCGAACTAACCTACGAGCAGTACTTC.

The V gene is TRBV27, the J gene TRBJ1-2; a weak D match, TRBD1 (5 bases). V lost 2 bases and J 5 bases, leaving 12 bases between the germline ends. This CDR3 spans 14 amino acids. Germline CDR1 reads MNHEY; CDR2 reads SMNVEV (reference sequence). CDR3 protein: CASSLKGKEYGYTF. As DNA, the CDR3 is TGTGCCAGCAGTTTAAAGGGGAAGGAGTATGGCTACACCTTC.

This chain uses TRBV5-4 with TRBJ2-7; 12 nucleotides match TRBD1. The CDR3 spans 17 residues. CDR1 is SGHNT and CDR2 is YYREEE in the germline V gene (reference sequence). The trim removed 4 bases at V and 5 bases at J, leaving 13 bases unmatched. The CDR3 DNA follows: TGTGCCAGCAGCCATCCGTCCCGGGACAGGGGGCGCGACGAGCAGTACTTC. It translates to CASSHPSRDRGRDEQYF. Using reference TRBV5-4 and TRBJ2-7 for the parts outside the CDR3, the full variable domain is ETGVTQSPTHLIKTRGQQVTLRCSSQSGHNTVSWYQQALGQGPQFIFQYYREEENGRGNFPPRFSGLQFPNYSSELNVNALELDDSALYLCASSHPSRDRGRDEQYFGPGTRLTVT.

DNA of the CDR3: TGTGCCACCTCGGGTTTTACCTACAATGAGCAGTTCTTC. Its protein is CATSGFTYNEQFF. J is TRBJ2-1 and V is TRBV28; no definite D call. This CDR3 region has 13 residues. Per the germline V gene, CDR1 is MDHEN and CDR2 is SYDVKM. V lost 10 bases to trimming and J lost 2 bases, with 12 bases between them. Filled out from reference TRBV28 and TRBJ2-1, the complete variable domain reads DVKVTQSSRYLVKRTGEKVFLECVQDMDHENMFWYRQDPGLGLRLIYFSYDVKMKEKGDIPEGYSVSREKKERFSLILESASTNQTSMYLCATSGFTYNEQFFGPGTRLTVL.

This chain links TRBV29-1 with TRBJ1-2, with D unresolved. Germline-derived CDR1 and CDR2 are SQVTM and ANQGSEA. The ends were cut back, 4 bases at V and 3 bases at J, with 9 bases in the middle. CDR3 length equals 12 residues. CDR3 protein: CSVVRVDYGYTF. As DNA, the CDR3 is TGCAGCGTTGTGAGGGTCGACTATGGCTACACCTTC.

This chain links TRBV5-1 with TRBJ2-2; TRBD2 agrees at 10 bases. Germline lookup yields CDR1 SGHRS and CDR2 YFSETQ. The ends lost 0 bases at V and 3 bases at J; junction bases unmatched: 11. The CDR3 length is 19 residues. CDR3 nucleotide sequence: TGCGCCAGCAGCTTGGTGGGGCTAGCGGGAGTTTTATACACCGGGGAGCTGTTTTTT. The encoded protein is CASSLVGLAGVLYTGELFF.

The chain joins TRBV7-8 to TRBJ1-1, with 7 positions matching TRBD1. Trimming removed 0 bases from V and 11 bases from J; junction bases left unmatched: 6. The length of the CDR3 is 13 residues. Germline values: CDR1 SGHVS, CDR2 FQNEAQ. The CDR3 spells CASSLAMDRRAFF. DNA for the CDR3: TGTGCCAGCAGCTTAGCGATGGACAGGAGGGCTTTCTTT. Looking up the rest from reference TRBV7-8 and TRBJ1-1 gives the full variable domain: GAGVSQSPRYKVAKRGQDVALRCDPISGHVSLFWYQQALGQGPEFLTYFQNEAQLDKSGLPSDRFFAERPEGSVSTLKIQRTQQEDSAVYLCASSLAMDRRAFFGQGTRLTVV.

A few counts support this clone. The rearrangement uses TRBV4-2 and TRBJ2-7; perhaps TRBD2 as D (7 bases). This CDR3 region has 14 residues. Germline values: CDR1 LGHNA, CDR2 YNFKEQ. Trimming shortened V by 5 bases and J by 2 bases, and 13 bases separated the two germline ends. For the CDR3, the DNA is TGTGCCAGCAGCGAGGGGGGGCGAGCCTACGAGCAGTACTTC. Protein product: CASSEGGRAYEQYF.

V is TRBV6-5 and J is TRBJ1-4; TRBD1 might be the D (6 bases). Germline lookup yields CDR1 MNHEY and CDR2 SVGAGI. The CDR3 sequence is 14 residues long. V lost 0 bases to trimming and J lost 7 bases, with 9 bases between them. CDR3 loop: CASSYSQGREKLFF. The CDR3 DNA is TGTGCCAGCAGTTACTCTCAGGGGCGTGAAAAACTGTTTTTT.

This clone was seen a few times. The chain is built from TRBV19 and TRBJ2-5, with 9 bases aligning to TRBD1. This CDR3 region has 15 residues. Looked up from germline, CDR1 is LNHDA and CDR2 is SQIVND (reference sequence). V was pared by 6 bases and J by 5 bases, with 10 bases of the junction left unmatched. CDR3 nucleotides: TGTGCCAGTAGCTTCGGACAGGGGACGTGGGAGACCCAGTACTTC. Its protein product is CASSFGQGTWETQYF. The full variable domain, its missing parts supplied by reference TRBV19 and TRBJ2-5, is DGGITQSPKYLFRKEGQNVTLSCEQNLNHDAMYWYRQDPGQGLRLIYYSQIVNDFQKGDIAEGYSVSREKKESFPLTVTSAQKNPTAFYLCASSFGQGTWETQYFGPGTRLLVL.

The gene calls are TRBV4-1 and TRBJ1-3, with D uncertain. The CDR3 is made up of 16 amino acids. Trimming pared 0 bases from V and 3 bases from J, leaving 12 bases between. Looked up from germline, CDR1 is MGHRA and CDR2 is YSYEKL. The CDR3 region has the DNA TGCGCCAGCAGCCAAGATCCGGGAGGGTTTGGAAACACCATATATTTT. This encodes CASSQDPGGFGNTIYF.

J is TRBJ2-7 and V is TRBV27; maybe TRBD2 (5 bases). The CDR3 covers 14 residues. Germline V CDR1 and CDR2: MNHEY, SMNVEV (reference sequence). V lost 6 bases to trimming and J lost 5 bases, with 17 bases between them. The CDR3 here is CASRPLEVWNEQYF. DNA of the CDR3: TGTGCCAGCAGACCTTTGGAGGTCTGGAACGAGCAGTACTTC.

This clone was detected only once. The chain employs TRBV5-1 and TRBJ1-3; D is uncertain. Germline CDR1 and CDR2: SGHRS and YFSETQ. The CDR3 extends over 15 amino acids. The V end lost 6 bases, the J end lost 0 bases, and 13 bases lay between the germline ends. CDR3 bases: TGCGCCAGCACTCCCAGTCTCTTCTCTGGAAACACCATATATTTT. Amino acids: CASTPSLFSGNTIYF. The full variable domain, its missing parts supplied by reference TRBV5-1 and TRBJ1-3, is KAGVTQTPRYLIKTRGQQVTLSCSPISGHRSVSWYQQTPGQGLQFLFEYFSETQRNKGNFPGRFSGRQFSNSRSEMNVSTLELGDSALYLCASTPSLFSGNTIYFGEGSWLTVV.

The genes are TRBV10-3 and TRBJ1-1, with D uncertain. CDR3 length equals 11 residues. Germline values: CDR1 ENHRY, CDR2 SYGVKD. The germline V and J ends were trimmed by 4 bases and 5 bases, with 5 bases remaining between them. The CDR3 coding sequence is TGTGCCATCAGTGCTGAGACTGAAGCTTTCTTT. Its translation is CAISAETEAFF.

Only one count was recorded for this clone. The J gene is TRBJ1-2, the V gene TRBV28, with unresolved D. V was clipped by 4 bases and J by 4 bases, with 4 bases between them. The V gene's germline CDR1 is MDHEN and CDR2 SYDVKM. The CDR3 contains 11 residues. The CDR3 bases are TGTGCCAGCAGTTCGGTCTATGGCTACACCTTC. The encoded protein is CASSSVYGYTF.

The chain combines TRBV27 with TRBJ1-2; TRBD1 aligns across 11 bases. The V gene's germline CDR1 is MNHEY and CDR2 SMNVEV (reference sequence). The CDR3 totals 15 residues. The J segment lost 7 bases and the V segment lost 3 bases, leaving 7 bases of the junction unmatched. The CDR3 region is CASSLRDRGLGGYTF. The CDR3 nucleotides read TGTGCCAGCAGTTTGAGGGACAGGGGGTTAGGTGGCTACACCTTC.

The J gene is TRBJ2-7, the V gene TRBV28; D is possibly TRBD2 (5 bases). Germline CDR1 is MDHEN and CDR2 is SYDVKM. This CDR3 comprises 14 residues. Between the trimmed V and J ends, which lost 6 bases and 2 bases, there was a span of 14 bases. The CDR3 region has the DNA TGTGCCAGCAGCTCACCCGGGAAGCCCTACGAGCAGTACTTC. Protein sequence: CASSSPGKPYEQYF. Full variable domain (outside the CDR3, taken from reference TRBV28 and TRBJ2-7): DVKVTQSSRYLVKRTGEKVFLECVQDMDHENMFWYRQDPGLGLRLIYFSYDVKMKEKGDIPEGYSVSREKKERFSLILESASTNQTSMYLCASSSPGKPYEQYFGPGTRLTVT.

This chain connects TRBV29-1 to TRBJ2-7; TRBD1 matches at 8 bases. This CDR3 is built from 15 residues. Per the germline V gene, CDR1 is SQVTM and CDR2 is ANQGSEA. The ends lost 2 bases at V and 2 bases at J; junction bases unmatched: 8. The CDR3 nucleotides read TGCAGCGTTGAACGCCTCGGGACAGGTACCTACGAGCAGTACTTC. It specifies CSVERLGTGTYEQYF.

The rearrangement uses TRBV4-2 and TRBJ2-7; 8 nucleotides align to TRBD2. This CDR3 comprises 16 residues. Germline V lookup: CDR1 LGHNA, CDR2 YNFKEQ. The V gene end was trimmed by 0 bases and the J gene end by 2 bases; junction bases not matched to a gene: 6. CDR3 in amino acids: CASSQEVSGSAYEQYF. CDR3 DNA: TGTGCCAGCAGCCAAGAGGTAAGCGGGAGCGCCTACGAGCAGTACTTC.

The V call is TRBV7-9, the J call TRBJ1-2; D call uncertain. With 3 bases removed from V and 5 bases from J, the gap between germline ends came to 10 bases. CDR1 is SEHNR and CDR2 is FQNEAQ in the germline V gene (reference sequence). This CDR3 spans 13 amino acids. The CDR3 coding sequence is TGTGCCAGCAGCTTTATGCGAGGGTATGGCTACACCTTC. Translated, it gives CASSFMRGYGYTF.

The chain's CDR3 is CASSFIGGSYEQYF. The CDR3 region has the DNA TGTGCCAGCAGCTTTATCGGGGGGTCCTACGAGCAGTACTTC. The chain carries TRBV7-8 and TRBJ2-7, with 7 bases aligning to TRBD2. Per germline, CDR1 SGHVS and CDR2 FQNEAQ. This CDR3 has 14 residues. J was trimmed by 1 base and V by 3 bases; bases with no gene match: 3.

This sequence joins TRBV9 and TRBJ2-3, with 9 bases matching TRBD2. V lost 2 bases and J lost 6; bases outside the gene matches: 7. Germline lookup yields CDR1 SGDLS and CDR2 YYNGEE. There are 15 residues in the CDR3. CDR3 coding DNA: TGTGCCAGCAGCGTTGGAGCGGGAGGCGGTGATACGCAGTATTTT. Translating gives CASSVGAGGGDTQYF.

The chain employs TRBV18 and TRBJ2-7; 8 bases fit TRBD1. Germline V gene data show CDR1 as KGHSH and CDR2 as LQKENI. The J segment lost 6 bases and the V segment lost 3 bases, leaving 7 bases of the junction unmatched. The CDR3 covers 14 residues. The CDR3 reads CASSPTGEYAEQYF. In DNA form, the CDR3 reads TGTGCCAGCTCACCGACAGGGGAGTATGCCGAGCAGTACTTC.

V usage is TRBV11-3 and J usage is TRBJ2-7; TRBD1 agrees at 7 bases. The germline gives CDR1 SGHNT, CDR2 YENEEA. Trimming at V came to 0 bases and at J to 6 bases, leaving 2 bases not matched to a gene. The CDR3 sequence is 13 residues long. The CDR3 DNA reads as TGTGCCAGCAGCTTAGAAGGGGGCACCGAGCAGTACTTC. It translates to CASSLEGGTEQYF.